The 16 T cell receptor beta chains in this list originate from one sample, sequenced in a study of blood T cell repertoires in COVID-19. Sequenced by immunoSEQ multiplex PCR; TCRdb stores in-frame clones only, minus some. The sample lists about 370,000 clones, roughly nine tenths seen once, with more than 0.8% in the top ten. Sequencing was carried out using PBMCs or T cells enriched from blood (not recorded which). Source of these receptors: a man aged 18 to 29 who had recovered from COVID-19.

This clone was recorded only once. CDR3 residues: CASSQERGVNTEAFF. CDR3 bases: TGCGCCAGCAGCCAAGAAAGGGGCGTGAACACTGAAGCTTTCTTT. The chain uses TRBV4-3 and TRBJ1-1; weak D call: TRBD1 (5 bases). Trimming pared 0 bases from V and 0 bases from J, leaving 8 bases between. Germline V gives CDR1 LGHNA, CDR2 YSLEER. CDR3 length equals 15 residues.

V usage is TRBV24-1 and J usage is TRBJ1-1; D call uncertain. The CDR3 totals 16 residues. Trimming pared 3 bases from V and 0 bases from J, leaving 13 bases between. Germline CDR1 KGHDR, CDR2 SFDVKD. The CDR3 DNA reads as TGTGCCACCAGTGATGCGACTCCCGGCATGAACACTGAAGCTTTCTTT. Protein: CATSDATPGMNTEAFF.

The V gene is TRBV19, the J gene TRBJ1-1; TRBD1 matches at 8 bases. This CDR3 contains 17 residues. Unmatched junction bases numbered 12, after V lost 5 bases and J lost 1 base. The germline gives CDR1 LNHDA, CDR2 SQIVND (reference sequence). CDR3 bases: TGTGCCAGTAGTTTAAGTGTCCTCACAGGGGGGAACACTGAAGCTTTCTTT. It yields the protein CASSLSVLTGGNTEAFF.

The chain recombines TRBV19 with TRBJ1-1; D not certain. The germline gives CDR1 LNHDA, CDR2 SQIVND (reference sequence). Trimming stripped 2 bases from V and 1 base from J, with 5 bases between. This CDR3 is built from 13 residues. The CDR3 spells CASSINRNTEAFF. The CDR3 bases are TGTGCCAGTAGTATAAACAGGAACACTGAAGCTTTCTTT.

V and J are TRBV9 and TRBJ2-7, with TRBD1 identical over 10 bases. V gave up 3 bases and J gave up 0 bases; unmatched junction bases: 3. Germline V lookup: CDR1 SGDLS, CDR2 YYNGEE. The CDR3 is made up of 15 amino acids. The CDR3, as DNA: TGTGCCAGCAGCGATCGGGACAGGGGCTCCTACGAGCAGTACTTC. This translates into CASSDRDRGSYEQYF.

The chain uses TRBV10-2 and TRBJ1-2; 8 nucleotides agree with TRBD1. Germline V gene data show CDR1 as WSHSY and CDR2 as SAAADI. This CDR3 contains 12 residues. V lost 8 bases, J lost 5 bases, and 4 bases stayed unmatched. CDR3: CASLTGVYGYTF. In nucleotides, the CDR3 is TGCGCCAGCTTGACAGGGGTATATGGCTACACCTTC.

The chain has TRBV25-1 and TRBJ2-5, with TRBD1 matching over 9 bases. This CDR3 has 16 amino acids. The germline V gene has CDR1 MGHDK and CDR2 SYGVNS. The J segment lost 4 bases and the V segment lost 5 bases, leaving 11 bases of the junction unmatched. The CDR3 protein is CASSPGTGRLGETQYF. CDR3 nucleotide sequence: TGTGCCAGCAGTCCTGGGACAGGGAGGTTGGGAGAGACCCAGTACTTC.

The rearrangement joins TRBV3-1 (or the pseudogene TRBV3-2) to TRBJ2-3; 12 bases match TRBD2. With V trimmed by 3 bases and J by 6 bases, 7 bases remained unmatched. The CDR3 runs 16 residues. The germline V gene encodes CDR1 LGHDT and CDR2 YNNKEL (reference sequence). The CDR3 DNA reads TGTGCCAGCAGCCACCGACTACTAGCGGGGGGTGATACGCAGTATTTT. Translating it yields CASSHRLLAGGDTQYF.

The rearrangement links TRBV11-3 to TRBJ1-6; 7 nucleotides agree with TRBD1. This CDR3 has 16 amino acids. Germline trimming cut 5 bases from V and 7 bases from J; bases unmatched to any gene: 11. CDR1 is SGHNT, CDR2 YENEEA, per germline. The CDR3 region has the DNA TGTGCCAGCAGCAGCCAGGGGGGCTTTGGAAATTCACCCCTCCACTTT. Its translation is CASSSQGGFGNSPLHF.

CDR3 sequence: CAISEVFSQVSSYEQYF. The CDR3 region has the DNA TGTGCCATCAGTGAGGTTTTTAGTCAGGTCAGTAGCTACGAGCAGTACTTC. The chain employs TRBV10-3 and TRBJ2-7, with unresolved D. V was trimmed by 2 bases and J by 3 bases, leaving 20 bases between them. The CDR3 length is 17 residues. Germline V gene sequence: CDR1 ENHRY, CDR2 SYGVKD.

The gene calls are TRBV6-5 and TRBJ2-3; D is undetermined. CDR3 length: 15 amino acids. In germline, CDR1 is MNHEY, CDR2 SVGAGI. V was trimmed by 2 bases and J by 4 bases, leaving 13 bases between them. The CDR3 is CASSYQGPRADTQYF. CDR3 DNA sequence: TGTGCCAGCAGTTACCAAGGTCCACGGGCAGATACGCAGTATTTT.

The chain employs TRBV20-1 and TRBJ1-2; D remains ambiguous. Per the germline V gene, CDR1 is DFQATT and CDR2 is SNEGSKA (reference sequence). The CDR3 totals 10 residues. The ends were cut back, 3 bases at V and 8 bases at J, with 7 bases in the middle. In nucleotides, the CDR3 is TGCAGTGCTAGGGAGGGAGGCTACACCTTC. Amino acids: CSAREGGYTF.

The chain employs TRBV21-1 and TRBJ1-2; no check of the table's D call, TRBD1, against the DNA was made. TRBV21-1 is tagged as a pseudogene. This CDR3 contains 15 residues. CDR3 coding DNA: TGTGCCAGCAGCAAGTACAGGAAAACTAACTATGGCTACACCTTC. Translated: CASSKYRKTNYGYTF.

Here the CDR3 reads CASSLSATSAVYEQYF. The CDR3 DNA follows: TGTGCCAGCAGCCTTAGTGCCACTAGCGCGGTATACGAGCAGTACTTC. V is TRBV7-2 and J is TRBJ2-7; TRBD2 agrees at 7 bases. CDR3 length equals 16 residues. Germline V gene data show CDR1 as SGHTA and CDR2 as FQGNSA. The trim removed 5 bases at V and 4 bases at J, leaving 14 bases unmatched. Filled out from reference TRBV7-2 and TRBJ2-7, the complete variable domain reads GAGVSQSPSNKVTEKGKDVELRCDPISGHTALYWYRQSLGQGLEFLIYFQGNSAPDKSGLPSDRFSAERTGGSVSTLTIQRTQQEDSAVYLCASSLSATSAVYEQYFGPGTRLTVT.

The chain has TRBV28 and TRBJ1-6, with a tentative D call TRBD1 (5 bases). There are 15 residues in the CDR3. CDR1 is MDHEN, CDR2 SYDVKM, per germline. Between the trimmed V and J ends, which lost 6 bases and 6 bases, there was a span of 15 bases. The CDR3 spells CASRTNGGINSPLHF. The DNA for the CDR3 is TGTGCCAGCAGGACCAACGGGGGGATTAATTCACCCCTCCACTTT.

This clone was counted once. The chain combines TRBV28 with TRBJ2-4, with 8 nucleotides matching TRBD1. The CDR3 totals 15 residues. Germline lookup yields CDR1 MDHEN and CDR2 SYDVKM. Trimming at V came to 5 bases and at J to 4 bases, leaving 7 bases not matched to a gene. The CDR3 DNA sequence: TGTGCCAGCAGTCTCCTGCGGACAGGGAAAAACATTCAGTACTTC. It is translated as CASSLLRTGKNIQYF.